The clone carrying this T cell receptor (beta chain) showed up just a few times. The source of the sample is a study of PD-L1 blockade in urothelial cancer. Across the whole study: Each patient had 0 to 3 earlier chemotherapy regimens.

CDR1 and CDR2 from the germline V gene are SQVTM and ANQGSEA. V was pared by 5 bases and J by 1 base, with 6 bases between. CDR3 size: 13 residues. This table comes from immunoSEQ multiplex PCR, and its TCRdb copy is limited to in-frame clones, with some not included. Of 58,000 or so clones in the sample, about 86% were seen once. Specimen: PBMCs, collected around atezolizumab (anti-PD-L1) treatment. This TCR was sampled from a man aged 50 or older with urothelial cancer. The V call is TRBV29-1, the J call TRBJ2-6; no reliable D call. The CDR3 nucleotides read TGCAGCGTTCGCGAGTCTGGGGCCAACGTCCTGACTTTC. This encodes CSVRESGANVLTF. Together with reference TRBV29-1 and TRBJ2-6, the CDR3 gives the full variable domain: SAVISQKPSRDICQRGTSLTIQCQVDSQVTMMFWYRQQPGQSLTLIATANQGSEATYESGFVIDKFPISRPNLTFSTLTVSNMSPEDSSIYLCSVRESGANVLTFGAGSRLTVL.